This T cell receptor (beta chain) was sequenced during a study of cytomegalovirus exposure and HLA in healthy donors (dated by TCRdb to 2017 to 2019). At the level of the whole study: An earlier analysis of roughly 500 of the donors reported about 260 Gb of sequence data and around 110 million unique TCR beta sequences obtained from about 170 million T cells. The study aimed to test whether cataloging public T cell receptors could reveal signatures of past pathogen exposure. The T cell repertoires of several hundred subjects were profiled by immunosequencing and related to cytomegalovirus serostatus. Donor age, sex, ethnicity and CMV serostatus were compiled alongside the repertoire data. Genome-wide SNP genotypes for about 65% of the roughly 670 donors were used in a later genetic analysis, which treated that subset as a discovery cohort. Rather than drawing on any new phenotypic data, the later analysis identified candidate immune exposures from TCR beta sequences and the way those sequences occurred across donors. Because of strong linkage in the cohort, five DR-DQ haplotypes were treated as single units for association and clustering. Of the roughly 400 genotyped donors, about 84% fell in the genetic ancestry cluster associated with self-reported Caucasian donors. Typing coverage differed by locus: A, B, C, DRB1 and DQB1 were typed in roughly 629-630 donors, DQA1 in about 500, DPA1 in 600 to 610, and DPB1 in just under 480. A later analysis re-analyzed previously published TCR beta repertoires from about 730 donors and added high-resolution HLA genotyping to study TCR occurrence patterns. In an earlier analysis of several hundred of the donors, high-throughput TCR beta sequencing was used to judge whether each TCR beta V gene segment behaved as functional or pseudogenic. On average, 235,054 unique TCR beta nucleotide sequences were sequenced per donor among roughly 430 genotyped donors of the cohort, with roughly 18% of those sequences being non-productive. All discovery cohort repertoires had been generated on a single sequencing platform. HLA typing covered class I and class II loci at four-digit resolution. Besides the first cohort of around 700 subjects, a separate validation cohort made up of roughly 130 different subjects was used. Roughly 300 gigabases of sequencing data and 80 million or so unique TCR sequences were included in an early release covering roughly 600 HLA-typed donors. To predict cytomegalovirus infection status, the study brought together high-throughput TCR immunosequencing, statistical association of individual TCRs with disease status, and machine learning. Findings and caveats that apply to the study as a whole: Several of the top co-occurrence clusters appeared to be linked to parvovirus B19, influenza, CMV and Epstein-Barr virus, according to a later analysis. In the study, 150 to 200 TCR beta chains were listed as associated with cytomegalovirus. A later genetic analysis associated a missense DCLRE1C variant with V-gene and J-gene trimming of TCR beta chains, and an independent cohort replicated the association. Only TCR beta chains were sequenced in this cohort, and the absence of alpha or paired-chain data limited detectable features. Most TCR sequences were observed very rarely across donors, whereas some public TCRs were present in many individuals. According to a later genetic analysis, donors in an Asian-associated ancestry cluster had fewer N-insertions in productive TCRs than the approximately 710-donor mean. Seventeen rarely observed V segments, including chromosome 9 orphons, were excluded from the earlier analysis of several hundred of the donors because counts were too low. Correlated functional status among segregating V segments might reflect linkage disequilibrium, but an unknown experimental factor could not be ruled out. In vitro tests confirmed that a few of the cytomegalovirus-associated TCR beta chains recognize cytomegalovirus antigens. Because HLA typing was unavailable for some donors at each locus, only the typed subset was used in association tests. In a later analysis, HLA-associated TCR beta chains were found to be more clonally expanded and to have lower generation probabilities than equally common non-associated chains. A further reported finding was that TCR beta sequences accurately predicted the HLA-A and HLA-B alleles for most subjects in the first cohort. A cluster of highly shared sequence variants was judged likely to represent a technical artifact of the sequencing pipeline. The presence/absence analyses assumed that sequencing depth was roughly uniform across donors, and that assumption may not be true. Strong co-occurrence of HLA alleles, especially DR and DQ, made assigning TCR associations to individual alleles difficult. According to a later analysis, most CMV-associated TCR beta chains appeared to be HLA-restricted, and the HLA associations seemed to be driven largely by CMV exposure. A later analysis associated 15,000 to 20,000 TCR beta sequences with specific HLA alleles at a false discovery rate of 0.05. Broadly in line with IMGT annotations, most TCR beta V segments showed up in productive rearrangements about 87% or about 30% of the time in an earlier analysis of some 590 of the donors. The classifier was reported to diagnose cytomegalovirus status with high specificity and sensitivity in both the original and validation cohorts. The authors suggested that the approach could potentially be extended to other disease states and immunological phenotypes. Some IMGT-functional V segments, including TRBV6-2 and TRBV6-3, could not be told apart with the 87-base-pair reads, so those segments were excluded. CMV serostatus was the only immune exposure information available for the cohort. According to a later analysis, TCR association rates differed among HLA loci, with DRB1 alleles showing the most associated TCRs and HLA-C alleles showing the fewest.

Libraries were built with the immunoSEQ multiplex PCR assay. A mixture of 60 forward primers for TCR Vbeta segments and 13 reverse primers for TCR Jbeta segments was used in the multiplex PCR. A multiplex PCR assay on genomic DNA amplified the CDR3 region of rearranged TCR beta genes. The Illumina HiSeq System was used to sequence the amplified TCR beta libraries as 87-base-pair reads. Regarding the original processing steps: In a later analysis, 70 million to 95 million unique TCR beta chains were counted across the 650 to 750 repertoires, and approximately 11 million of these chains were shared by at least two donors. To remove PCR and sequencing errors, raw reads were error-corrected and collapsed into unique sequences using a nearest-neighbor algorithm that merged closely related sequences. To assign V, D and J gene segments, CDR3 sequences were aligned to IMGT reference sequences. For a sequence to be retained, a match of at least six nucleotides was required to both a V gene segment and a J gene segment. A rearrangement counted as productive if the CDR3 had no stop codons and remained in frame with V and J, and every other rearrangement counted as non-productive. CDR3 was defined by IMGT convention, running from the second conserved V-encoded cysteine to the conserved J-encoded phenylalanine. Sequences without an unambiguous match to a single V gene segment were excluded from the earlier analysis of about 630 of the donors. In an earlier analysis of several hundred of the donors, V segments were called functional above 56.7% productive rearrangements and were called segregating when the between-donor standard deviation exceeded 5%. A statistical classification framework was developed to diagnose cytomegalovirus status using the catalog of TCR beta chain sequences. In a later analysis, V and J genes were assigned by comparing TCR nucleotide sequences against IMGT/GENE-DB human TR gene sequences. Using the TCRdist pipeline, a later analysis assigned CDR3 sequences along with most-parsimonious VDJ recombination scenarios. In a later analysis, each TCR beta chain was defined by its CDR3 amino acid sequence together with its V-gene family, and reads without a unique V-gene family were excluded. As a way to deal with suspected cross-contamination and a sequencing artifact, a later analysis dropped over 550 nucleotide sequences that were highly shared and had low generation probability. In a later analysis, a clonal expansion index for each public chain was calculated from normalized within-repertoire ranks of inferred template counts. In a later analysis, generation probabilities were computed with a VDJ recombination model fitted to out-of-frame rearrangements, and the resulting probabilities were checked against IGoR. In a later analysis, hypergeometric tests were used to score TCR-TCR, TCR-HLA and TCR-CMV co-occurrence, with a repertoire-size bias correction applied to TCR pairs. False discovery rates were estimated in a later analysis by permuting HLA or CMV assignments 20 times. In a later analysis, co-occurring TCRs were grouped using DBSCAN, and TCRdist sequence similarity was added for clustering within HLA-allele-positive subsets. Repertoires with fewer than 30,000 or more than 120,000 public chains were left out of co-occurrence clustering, as were a handful of repertoires with anomalous nucleotide sharing. As stored in TCRdb, this immuneACCESS dataset retains in-frame rearrangements with V and J assigned. A fraction of the clones does not appear; measured against another copy, unresolved V genes explain less than half of the discrepancy, and the remainder lacks a known reason. The D gene and trimming were derived from the DNA, and the V and J assignments and clone size from that table. Here the sample has 90,000 to 120,000 clones; about 80% occur a single time. About 2.5% of the sample comes from the top ten.

Trimming accounts for 1 base at V and 7 bases at J, while the number of junction bases matched to no gene is 1. The CDR3 contains 15 residues, cysteine and phenylalanine counted. Only the CDR3 part of the read is kept: 45 bases, read in frame from the first base. The germline V gene encodes CDR1 SGHRS and CDR2 YFSETQ. A remark on this clone: Its specific antigen is unknown. No base qualities exist here, and no much larger clone lies one base off it.

The cohort consisted of 600 to 750 healthy bone marrow donors. At the time of sampling, every cohort member was nominally healthy, though immune exposures that went unrecorded were likely present. The donor tested CMV seropositive, placing the donor among the approximately 310 seropositive members of the cohort. Each donor provided a peripheral blood sample, and peripheral blood mononuclear cells were used for TCR beta sequencing. The Qiagen DNeasy Blood Extraction Kit was used to extract genomic DNA from the blood cell samples. The clonotype was recovered from a man aged 30 to 39 in good health and CMV-seropositive. The sequenced sample consisted of PBMCs. The chain uses TRBV5-1 and TRBJ1-6, with 11 middle bases fitting TRBD1. The CDR3 reads as follows: CASSLWDRGNSPLHF. At the DNA level, the sequence is TGCGCCAGCAGCTTGTGGGACAGGGGGAATTCACCCCTCCACTTT. The CDR3 plus the reference TRBV5-1 and TRBJ1-6 genes for the other parts give the full variable domain: KAGVTQTPRYLIKTRGQQVTLSCSPISGHRSVSWYQQTPGQGLQFLFEYFSETQRNKGNFPGRFSGRQFSNSRSEMNVSTLELGDSALYLCASSLWDRGNSPLHFGNGTRLTVT.